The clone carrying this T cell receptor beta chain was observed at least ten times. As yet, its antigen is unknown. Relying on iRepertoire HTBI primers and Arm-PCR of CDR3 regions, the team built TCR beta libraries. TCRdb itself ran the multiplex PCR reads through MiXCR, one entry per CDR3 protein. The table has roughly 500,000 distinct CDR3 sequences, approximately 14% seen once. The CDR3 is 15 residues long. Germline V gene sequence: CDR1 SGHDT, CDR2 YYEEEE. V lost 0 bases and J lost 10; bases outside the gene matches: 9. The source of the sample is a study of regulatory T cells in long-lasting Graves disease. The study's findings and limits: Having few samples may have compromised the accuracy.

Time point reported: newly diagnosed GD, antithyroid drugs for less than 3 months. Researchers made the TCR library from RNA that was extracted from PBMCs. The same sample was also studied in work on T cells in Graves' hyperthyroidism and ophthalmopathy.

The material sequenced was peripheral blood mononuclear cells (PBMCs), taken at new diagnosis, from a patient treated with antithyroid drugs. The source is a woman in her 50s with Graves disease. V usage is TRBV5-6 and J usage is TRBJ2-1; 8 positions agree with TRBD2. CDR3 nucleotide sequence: TGTGCCAGCAGCTTGGTTGGACTAGCCGTAGGGGAGCAGTTCTTC. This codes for CASSLVGLAVGEQFF. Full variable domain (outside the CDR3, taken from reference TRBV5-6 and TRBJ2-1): DAGVTQSPTHLIKTRGQQVTLRCSPKSGHDTVSWYQQALGQGPQFIFQYYEEEERQRGNFPDRFSGHQFPNYSSELNVNALLLGDSALYLCASSLVGLAVGEQFFGPGTRLTVL.